This T cell receptor beta chain comes out of a study of shared clonotypes between healthy human individuals. About the research overall: Per donor, CD8 memory used one plate, CD8 naive used two, CD4 memory used three and CD4 naive used three.

About this clone: Antigen unknown. The sample has other DNA sequences that encode this CDR3 too.

The CDR3 consists of 13 residues. Trimming took off 5 bases at V and 0 bases at J, with 8 bases between the two ends. In germline, CDR1 is GTSNPN, CDR2 SVGIG (reference sequence). Assay: immunoSEQ multiplex PCR; the TCRdb copy retains only in-frame clones and omits some. The sample lists about 2 million clones; around 95% were seen once. Findings and caveats of the study: Between a few donors, naive CD4 clonotypes were shared at a level of about 5%.

This clonotype originated in a man aged 18-30 years in good health. Sequencing was done on a sample of naive CD4+ T cells sorted from blood. The subset denotes: CD45RA+ positively selected. The gene calls are TRBV30 and TRBJ2-1, with D possibly being TRBD2 (5 bases). CDR3 in DNA: TGTGCCTGGTCGGGAAGCTCCTACAATGAGCAGTTCTTC. The encoded protein is CAWSGSSYNEQFF.